Given below is one T cell receptor (beta chain) in context. The data stem from a study of blood T cell repertoires in COVID-19. Looking at the study overall: The United States, Italy and Spain supplied acute and convalescent COVID-19 samples.

This CDR3 region has 15 residues. J lost 5 bases, V lost 4 bases, and 9 bases had no gene match. Germline assignment: CDR1 MDHEN and CDR2 SYDVKM. Sequencing was performed with immunoSEQ multiplex PCR; in TCRdb, only in-frame clones are kept and a portion is missing. The sample consists of under 200,000 clones, roughly 85% of them appearing once. The TCR sequence derives from a woman aged 70-85 years in a cohort exposed to, infected with or recovered from COVID-19 (not recorded which). This sequence joins TRBV28 and TRBJ2-7; TRBD1 agrees at 9 bases. Sequencing input: PBMCs or T cells enriched from blood (not recorded which). In nucleotides, the CDR3 is TGTGCCAGCAGTTCCGCCGGGACAGGGCTCCACGAGCAGTACTTC. Amino acid sequence: CASSSAGTGLHEQYF.